Within the sample, the clone carrying this TCR beta chain is medium-sized. Its antigen remains unidentified. Germline trimming cut 8 bases from V and 2 bases from J; bases unmatched to any gene: 2. Germline CDR1 reads MGHRA; CDR2 reads YSYEKL. This CDR3 region has 13 residues. This entry comes from a study of identifying expanded T cells in peripheral blood. Findings and caveats of the study: Clone count variance between approximately 2-week samples rose with total template count. Differentially abundant clones: 0.95 to 1.5 between replicates, about 17 at about 13 days, 19 to 20 at four.

No infections or other immune events were documented during collection. The assay was immunoSEQ multiplex PCR, and TCRdb's table has in-frame clones only and misses some. The sample holds approximately 59,000 clones, more than 70% seen once. The material sequenced was blood. The chain links TRBV4-1 to TRBJ1-3; TRBD1 agrees at 8 bases. The clonotype comes from a person aged 18-69 years in good health. The CDR3 DNA reads as TGCGCCAGCGCGGACAGGGCTGGAAACACCATATATTTT. Protein sequence: CASADRAGNTIYF.